The 5 T cell receptor beta chains in this list originate from one sample, sequenced in a study of blood T cell repertoires in COVID-19. Sequenced by immunoSEQ multiplex PCR; TCRdb stores in-frame clones only, minus some. The data show 60,000 to 75,000 clones, with approximately 82% seen just once and 8% to 10% held by the top ten. The sequencing sample was made of peripheral blood. The receptors stem from a woman older than 75 with acute or convalescent COVID-19.

The chain joins TRBV10-3 to TRBJ1-5, with D hard to call. The CDR3 is made up of 16 amino acids. Between the trimmed V and J ends, which lost 2 bases and 2 bases, there was a span of 13 bases. Per germline, CDR1 ENHRY and CDR2 SYGVKD. DNA of the CDR3: TGTGCCATCAGTGAGAGCATGGTGATCCGCAATCAGCCCCAGCATTTT. This gives the protein CAISESMVIRNQPQHF.

This chain links TRBV21-1 with TRBJ2-1; the table gives TRBD2 as D, unverified against the DNA. TRBV21-1 is labeled a pseudogene. The CDR3 length is 16 residues. CDR3 region: CASSKEGRGGYNEQFF. DNA for the CDR3: TGTGCCAGCAGCAAAGAGGGCCGGGGGGGGTACAATGAGCAGTTCTTC.

The genes are TRBV3-1 (or the pseudogene TRBV3-2) and TRBJ1-6; 7 bases are a match to TRBD1. CDR1 is LGHDT and CDR2 is YNNKEL in the germline V gene (reference sequence). Losses at the gene ends were 4 bases for V and 9 bases for J; bases not matched to a gene: 9. The CDR3 runs 15 residues. The CDR3 coding sequence is TGTGCCAGCAGCCCTACCGGGACAGTCGGTTCACCCCTCCACTTT. Translated, it gives CASSPTGTVGSPLHF.

This CDR3 is CATELQGQDSNQPQHF. CDR3 coding DNA: TGTGCCACCGAACTCCAGGGACAGGATAGCAATCAGCCCCAGCATTTT. V gene TRBV19 combines with J gene TRBJ1-5; 8 positions match TRBD1. The V segment lost 10 bases and the J segment 0 bases; nucleotides outside the gene matches: 11. The CDR3 covers 16 residues. From germline, CDR1 is LNHDA and CDR2 SQIVND (reference sequence).

The rearrangement uses TRBV12-3 or TRBV12-4 and TRBJ2-3, with a possible D match to TRBD1 (6 bases). This CDR3 has 13 amino acids. Trimming took off 7 bases at V and 5 bases at J, with 13 bases between the two ends. CDR3 nucleotide sequence: TGTGCCAGCATCCTAGGGGGTGGAGATACGCAGTATTTT. It encodes CASILGGGDTQYF.